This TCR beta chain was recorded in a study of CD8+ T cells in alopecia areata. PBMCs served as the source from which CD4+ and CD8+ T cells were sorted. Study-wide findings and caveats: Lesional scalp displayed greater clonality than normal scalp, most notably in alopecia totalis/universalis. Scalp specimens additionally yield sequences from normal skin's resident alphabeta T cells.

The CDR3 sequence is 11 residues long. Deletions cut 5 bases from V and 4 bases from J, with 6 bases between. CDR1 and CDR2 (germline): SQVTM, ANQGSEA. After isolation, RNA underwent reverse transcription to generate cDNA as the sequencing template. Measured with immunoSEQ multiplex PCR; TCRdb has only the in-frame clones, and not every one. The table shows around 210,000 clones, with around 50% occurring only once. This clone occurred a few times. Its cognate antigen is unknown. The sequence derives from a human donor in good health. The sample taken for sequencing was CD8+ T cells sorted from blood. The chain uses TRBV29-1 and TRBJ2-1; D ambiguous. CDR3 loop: CSVLTYNEQFF. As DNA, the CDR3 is TGCAGCGTTCTGACTTACAATGAGCAGTTCTTC.